This T cell receptor (beta chain) emerged from a study of metastatic and nonmetastatic thyroid tumors (dated by TCRdb to about 2020). Notes on the research overall: Repertoires were compared across peripheral blood and tumor or nodule tissue samples from malignant and benign thyroid patients. General study outcomes and caveats: TCR beta diversity was reported as significantly higher in malignant tumors than in benign nodules, in both blood and tumor samples.

No patient had received any treatment before thyroid surgery. Using T-cell receptor beta sequencing, the researchers looked back retrospectively at clinical samples from patients, gathered between about 2011 and 2019. The germline V gene (reference sequence) yields DFQATT for CDR1 and SNEGSKA for CDR2. CDR3 length: 12 amino acids, cysteine to phenylalanine. The CDR3 DNA has 36 bases and is translated from base 1. The germline V end is reduced by 2 bases and the J end by 7 bases; junction bases left unmatched: 0. Of note for this clone: No antigen is known for it. The record has no base qualities; no much larger clone is one base away.

The library relied on PCR. Sequencing was carried out with an Illumina HiSeq 4000. High-throughput sequencing was used to profile the TCR beta-chain CDR3 region of every patient. The study's own analysis went as follows. A classifier to discriminate distant-metastatic papillary thyroid cancer patients was built from CDR3 differences across clinicopathological groups. Repertoire diversity was assessed with the Shannon index, and tumor-blood repertoire similarity with the Morisita-Horn index. The public reads were reprocessed in TCRdb via fastp at Q25 and MiXCR, keeping in-frame beta chains. Here the V and J calls rest on TCRdb's processing, not on the authors' analysis. For this sample the table gives fewer than 6,000 clones, of which about 25% were detected only once. 11% of the sample lies in the top ten.

The receptor's source is a male donor with papillary thyroid cancer or a benign thyroid nodule (not recorded which). Some clones in this sample may be carry-over from other donors' samples. Rearrangement joined TRBV20-1 to TRBJ2-7; 12 junctional bases match TRBD2. Input material: adjacent normal tissue. The sequence in DNA is TGCAGTGCTAGACTAGCGGGAGGGGAGCAGTACTTC. Translated, it reads CSARLAGGEQYF.